This T cell receptor (beta chain) was sequenced in a study of blood T cells in healthy people across ages. Whole-study findings and limits: Estimates based on one million T cells were treated as lower bounds. Strongly correlated with naive T cell percentage was TCR beta diversity. A roughly linear fall in TCR beta diversity per million T cells was seen with increasing age.

Isolated PBMCs totaled at least 7 million in each sample. The authors ran a second PCR of 7 to 11 cycles using a sample-barcoded 5' primer and a J-beta primer mix. MiXCR, run by TCRdb on the 5' RACE reads, gives a single entry per CDR3 protein. The table lists around 900,000 distinct CDR3 sequences, 29% of them singletons. Comment on this clonotype: Its antigen is unknown.

The CDR3 loop spans 18 amino acids. Germline values: CDR1 LGHNA, CDR2 YSLEER. Between the trimmed V and J ends, which lost 0 bases and 8 bases, there was a span of 23 bases. This sequence joins TRBV4-3 and TRBJ2-1; a possible D gene is TRBD2 (7 bases). The sample taken for sequencing was blood. This clonotype was sampled from an elderly woman in good health. The CDR3 bases are TGCGCCAGCAGCCAAGATCACCCACGCGGGGGCCACTATGATGAGCAGTTCTTC. Translation: CASSQDHPRGGHYDEQFF.